This TCR beta chain was found in a study of identical twins. Study findings and constraints: Invariant MAIT and iNKT cells are populations that could partly confound zero-insertion analyses.

This clonotype was detected ten times or more. Its antigen is still unknown. TCRdb re-derived calls from the 5' RACE reads in MiXCR, one entry per CDR3 protein. Of hundreds of thousands of distinct CDR3 sequences listed, approximately 13% are singletons. V shed 5 bases and J shed 4 bases, with 11 bases lying between them. The CDR3 has 14 amino acids. Germline CDR1 is SEHNR and CDR2 is FQNEAQ (reference sequence). Separately, the same data were catalogued under a study of yellow fever vaccine responses in identical twins.

The genes are TRBV7-9 and TRBJ2-2; the D gene could be TRBD1 or TRBD2 (5 bases each). The receptor was isolated from a woman aged 18-29 years in good health. Sequencing was carried out using PBMCs. The DNA of the CDR3 is TGTGCCAGCAGCCGGGACGGATTCACCGGGGAGCTGTTTTTT. It specifies CASSRDGFTGELFF.